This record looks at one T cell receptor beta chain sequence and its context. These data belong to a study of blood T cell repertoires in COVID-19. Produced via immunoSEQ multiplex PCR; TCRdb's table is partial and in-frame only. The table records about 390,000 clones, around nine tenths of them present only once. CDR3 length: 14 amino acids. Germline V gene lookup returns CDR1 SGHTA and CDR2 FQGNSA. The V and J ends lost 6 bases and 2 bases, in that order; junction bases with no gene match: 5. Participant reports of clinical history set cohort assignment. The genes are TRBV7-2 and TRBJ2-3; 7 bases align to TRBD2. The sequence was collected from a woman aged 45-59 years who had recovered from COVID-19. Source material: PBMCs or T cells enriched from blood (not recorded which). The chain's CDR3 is CASSGGGVTDTQYF. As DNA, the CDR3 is TGTGCCAGCAGTGGTGGGGGGGTCACAGATACGCAGTATTTT.